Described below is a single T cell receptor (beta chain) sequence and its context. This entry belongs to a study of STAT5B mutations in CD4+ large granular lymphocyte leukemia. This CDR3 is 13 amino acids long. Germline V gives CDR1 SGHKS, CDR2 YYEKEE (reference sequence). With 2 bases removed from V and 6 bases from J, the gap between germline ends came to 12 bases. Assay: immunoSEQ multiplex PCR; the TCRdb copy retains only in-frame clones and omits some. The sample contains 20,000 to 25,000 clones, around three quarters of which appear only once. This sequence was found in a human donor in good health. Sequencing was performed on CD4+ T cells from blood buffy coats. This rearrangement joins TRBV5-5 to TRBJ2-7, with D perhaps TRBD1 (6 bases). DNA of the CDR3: TGTGCCAGCAGCTTCATTGTCAGGGGCGAGCAGTACTTC. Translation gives CASSFIVRGEQYF.